The T cell receptor beta chain under discussion was sequenced for a study of cytomegalovirus exposure and HLA in healthy donors. 60 Vbeta and 13 Jbeta primers were used in PCR. Data came from immunoSEQ multiplex PCR; TCRdb stores just in-frame clones and leaves some out. The table has 150,000 to 200,000 clones, around 80% seen once; the top ten hold approximately 0.51%. Donors sampled were nominally healthy, though unrecorded immune exposures were likely. V gave up 5 bases and J gave up 5 bases, with 12 bases separating them. The CDR3 has 13 amino acids. Germline loops: CDR1 MDHEN, CDR2 SYDVKM. The V gene is TRBV28, the J gene TRBJ1-1; D is possibly TRBD1 (6 bases). Sequenced sample: PBMCs. The TCR originated in a woman between 50 and 59 years old in good health and CMV-seronegative. The CDR3 loop is CASSAGVRTEAFF. CDR3 sequence (DNA): TGTGCCAGCAGTGCAGGGGTAAGGACTGAAGCTTTCTTT.